This TCR beta chain was sequenced for a study of cytomegalovirus exposure and HLA in healthy donors. Broader study findings: TCR beta V segments were, for the most part, productive about 87% or about 30% of the time in an earlier analysis. Cytomegalovirus-associated status was assigned to 164 TCR beta chains. It emerged from a later analysis that several of the most significant clusters appeared to be linked to common viral pathogens.

On this clone: Its antigen is unidentified.

Germline-derived CDR1 and CDR2 are SEHNR and FQNEAQ (reference sequence). The CDR3 runs to 13 residues. The V end was cut by 4 bases, the J end by 4 bases, with 10 bases between. In the PCR, 60 Vbeta and 13 Jbeta primers were used. Clones were sequenced by immunoSEQ multiplex PCR, and TCRdb holds only the in-frame ones, with some missing. Altogether 150,000 or so clones are present, about 80% being singletons, with the ten largest covering around 6.6%. This clonotype originated in a woman aged 45-60 years in good health and CMV-seropositive. Sequencing was carried out using PBMCs. The chain employs TRBV7-9 and TRBJ2-5, with D perhaps matching TRBD1 (5 bases). This CDR3 is CASSSDMRETQYF. CDR3 nucleotides: TGTGCCAGCAGCTCGGACATGCGAGAGACCCAGTACTTC.